Presented here are 5 T cell receptor beta chains from one specimen sequenced in a study of T cell responses to AZD1222 COVID-19 vaccine. Sequencing was performed with immunoSEQ multiplex PCR; in TCRdb, only in-frame clones are kept and a portion is missing. The data contain almost 70,000 clones, 75% to 90% of them seen just once; the ten biggest clones take up 20% to 25%. The material sequenced was peripheral blood, taken 28 days after the second AZD1222 dose. These receptors were taken from an adult who received the AZD1222 COVID-19 vaccine.

The gene calls are TRBV19 and TRBJ1-2; no definite D call. Trimming removed 5 bases from V and 4 bases from J, with 11 bases in between. CDR3 length equals 13 residues. From germline, CDR1 is LNHDA and CDR2 SQIVND (reference sequence). This CDR3 reads CASSLAAAYGYTF. The CDR3 DNA reads as TGTGCCAGTAGTCTGGCGGCAGCCTATGGCTACACCTTC.

The chain employs TRBV6-5 and TRBJ1-6; TRBD1 might be the D (6 bases). The CDR3 totals 15 residues. V was clipped by 6 bases and J by 1 base, with 10 bases between them. Germline V gene lookup returns CDR1 MNHEY and CDR2 SVGAGI. The CDR3 sequence: CASSPGTSYNSPLHF. As DNA, the CDR3 is TGTGCCAGCAGCCCCGGGACATCCTATAATTCACCCCTCCACTTT.

This clone is a singleton in its sample. This rearrangement joins TRBV10-3 to TRBJ2-3; TRBD2 is a possible D gene (7 bases). Germline V lookup: CDR1 ENHRY, CDR2 SYGVKD. V was pared by 6 bases and J by 7 bases, with 20 bases between. This CDR3 region has 15 residues. CDR3 DNA sequence: TGTGCCATCAGACCTGGCGGGGGCCCCCGGCATACGCAGTATTTT. Its translation is CAIRPGGGPRHTQYF.

The gene calls are TRBV2 and TRBJ2-2; D perhaps matches TRBD2 (5 bases). Trimming removed 4 bases at V and 0 bases at J, with 9 bases between. The CDR3 extends over 15 amino acids. The germline gives CDR1 SNHLY, CDR2 FYNNEI. The CDR3 DNA is TGTGCCAGCAGTGGAACACTAGCGAACACCGGGGAGCTGTTTTTT. It specifies CASSGTLANTGELFF.

The V gene is TRBV7-2, the J gene TRBJ1-3; D is undetermined. The CDR3 length is 15 residues. Trimming took 4 bases from V and 0 from J, leaving 10 bases between them. CDR1 is SGHTA, CDR2 FQGNSA, per germline. The CDR3 here is CASSSPRSSGNTIYF. CDR3 nucleotides: TGTGCCAGCAGCTCGCCCCGGAGCTCTGGAAACACCATATATTTT.